These 6 T cell receptor beta chains were sequenced from one sample in a study of T cell repertoires in cytomegalovirus infection. One entry per CDR3 protein results from TCRdb running MiXCR on the reads. The sample shows approximately 320,000 distinct CDR3 sequences, 9% to 9.5% of them seen only once. The sample taken for sequencing was PBMCs. These receptors all come from a human donor in good health (CMV status not recorded). Some clones in this sample may be carry-over from other donors' samples.

This chain links TRBV10-2 with TRBJ2-7; D might be TRBD1 (5 bases). The CDR3 covers 12 residues. CDR1 WSHSY and CDR2 SAAADI come from the germline V gene. V shed 6 bases and J shed 5 bases, with 11 bases lying between them. CDR3 sequence (DNA): TGCGCCAGCAGACAGGAATATAACGAGCAGTACTTC. Translating gives CASRQEYNEQYF.

This clonotype was seen at least ten times. V and J are TRBV7-2 and TRBJ2-2; D may be TRBD2 (6 bases). CDR1 is SGHTA and CDR2 is FQGNSA in the germline V gene. V lost 4 bases to trimming and J lost 2 bases, with 8 bases between them. This CDR3 is built from 14 residues. The CDR3 nucleotides read TGTGCCAGCAGCTATAGCGGTAACACCGGGGAGCTGTTTTTT. Its translation: CASSYSGNTGELFF.

This clonotype has a handful of counts. The chain joins TRBV7-3 to TRBJ2-3, with 7 bases lining up with TRBD2. V shed 5 bases, J shed 4 bases, and the junction held 9 bases outside the gene matches. Per the germline V gene, CDR1 is SGHTA and CDR2 is FQGTGA. This CDR3 has 15 residues. DNA of the CDR3: TGTGCCAGCAGCCCAAGCGGGGCGGGCCCAGATACGCAGTATTTT. Its translation: CASSPSGAGPDTQYF.

The chain carries TRBV5-6 and TRBJ2-7; 10 bases match TRBD2. The CDR3 extends over 16 amino acids. J was trimmed by 0 bases and V by 3 bases; bases with no gene match: 6. Germline CDR1 SGHDT, CDR2 YYEEEE. The CDR3 loop reads CASSYGLAVLSYEQYF. CDR3 sequence (DNA): TGTGCCAGCAGCTATGGACTAGCGGTTCTCTCCTACGAGCAGTACTTC.

The chain links TRBV27 to TRBJ2-3, with no clear D. The germline gives CDR1 MNHEY, CDR2 SMNVEV (reference sequence). V gave up 5 bases and J gave up 6 bases, with 21 bases separating them. The CDR3 is 16 residues long. Here the CDR3 DNA reads TGTGCCAGCAGTCCATTCCTCGTGCTACCAAGGGATACGCAGTATTTT. Translation gives CASSPFLVLPRDTQYF.

This clonotype was detected only a few times. The V and J genes are TRBV7-2 and TRBJ2-3, with 9 nucleotides matching TRBD2. V shed 1 base and J 2 bases; nucleotides not matched to a gene: 1. This CDR3 has 15 amino acids. The germline gives CDR1 SGHTA, CDR2 FQGNSA. CDR3 amino acids: CASSLGLAATDTQYF. The CDR3 DNA sequence: TGTGCCAGCAGCTTAGGACTAGCGGCCACAGATACGCAGTATTTT.